The 15 T cell receptor beta chains below were found in one sample sequenced in a study of blood T cell repertoires in COVID-19. Repertoires were generated with immunoSEQ multiplex PCR, while TCRdb's copy carries only in-frame clones and drops some. The top ten clones hold roughly 2.3% of a sample with about 160,000 clones, approximately 91% of them seen once. The sequenced sample consisted of peripheral blood. Receptors originate from a man between 18 and 29 years old with acute or convalescent COVID-19.

The V and J genes are TRBV30 and TRBJ1-2; maybe TRBD1 (6 bases). The length of the CDR3 is 14 residues. V was shortened by 4 bases and J by 8 bases, with 20 bases between the two germline ends. The V gene's germline CDR1 is GTSNPN and CDR2 SVGIG (reference sequence). The CDR3 bases are TGTGCCTGGACGTGGCCAGGGGTTTTCGGCGGCTACACCTTC. This translates into CAWTWPGVFGGYTF.

This clone was counted once. The chain has TRBV9 and TRBJ1-1, with TRBD1 identical over 9 bases. The CDR3 is made up of 18 amino acids. Germline CDR1 reads SGDLS; CDR2 reads YYNGEE. After removal of 0 bases from V and 3 bases from J, the junction contained 12 bases not matched to a gene. The CDR3 DNA is TGTGCCAGCAGCGTAGGCGGGAGACAGGGGGAAAAATACACTGAAGCTTTCTTT. It encodes CASSVGGRQGEKYTEAFF.

The CDR3 nucleotides read TGTGCCAGCAGCCCCTCGGGGAGTACAGATACGCAGTATTTT. Its translation: CASSPSGSTDTQYF. This chain uses TRBV7-9 with TRBJ2-3, with D possibly matching TRBD2 (5 bases). The V and J ends lost 5 bases and 3 bases respectively, with 12 bases between them. The germline V gene has CDR1 SEHNR and CDR2 FQNEAQ (reference sequence). CDR3 length: 14 amino acids.

V usage is TRBV30 and J usage is TRBJ2-3, with 7 bases that match TRBD1. The CDR3 is 14 residues long. Germline CDR1 GTSNPN, CDR2 SVGIG (reference sequence). Trimming took 4 bases from V and 3 from J; bases not matched to a gene: 7. The CDR3 loop reads CAWNKGARTDTQYF. The CDR3 coding sequence is TGTGCCTGGAATAAGGGGGCGAGGACAGATACGCAGTATTTT. The variable domain in full, with the rest retrieved from reference TRBV30 and TRBJ2-3, is SQTIHQWPATLVQPVGSPLSLECTVEGTSNPNLYWYRQAAGRGLQLLFYSVGIGQISSEVPQNLSASRPQDRQFILSSKKLLLSDSGFYLCAWNKGARTDTQYFGPGTRLTVL.

The chain couples TRBV7-6 to TRBJ2-5; 12 bases map to TRBD2. Germline V gives CDR1 SGHVS, CDR2 FNYEAQ. V lost 2 bases, J lost 4 bases, and 8 bases stayed unmatched. The CDR3 sequence is 17 residues long. CDR3: CASSLRTSGIGGETQYF. The CDR3, as DNA: TGTGCCAGCAGCTTAAGGACTAGCGGGATTGGGGGAGAGACCCAGTACTTC.

The V call is TRBV27, the J call TRBJ1-1, with D unresolved. The CDR3 runs to 15 residues. Deletions cut 8 bases from V and 3 bases from J, with 19 bases between. Germline CDR1 is MNHEY and CDR2 is SMNVEV (reference sequence). The CDR3 DNA follows: TGTGCCAGCTACAGCATCACCGGAGGGTACACTGAAGCTTTCTTT. Residues: CASYSITGGYTEAFF.

The V and J genes are TRBV5-8 and TRBJ1-2; 8 bases match TRBD1. Germline CDR1 reads SGHTS; CDR2 reads YDEGEE. The CDR3 is made up of 14 amino acids. Trimming removed 2 bases from V and 8 bases from J; junction bases left unmatched: 8. This chain's CDR3 is CASSFGQGAEGYTF. In DNA form, the CDR3 reads TGTGCCAGCAGCTTCGGGCAGGGGGCGGAGGGCTACACCTTC.

The chain joins TRBV1 to TRBJ2-3; the table's D call, TRBD1, was not checked against the DNA. TRBV1 is marked as a pseudogene. This CDR3 region has 16 residues. CDR3 DNA: TGCACCAGCAGCCAAGTTGGGGCCCACCACACAGATACGCAGTATTTT. This gives the protein CTSSQVGAHHTDTQYF.

J is TRBJ2-5 and V is TRBV27, with 13 positions matching TRBD2. CDR3 size: 16 residues. V was clipped by 7 bases and J by 0 bases; unmatched bases: 5. CDR1 is MNHEY, CDR2 SMNVEV, per germline (reference sequence). This chain's CDR3 is CASTGLAGQNQETQYF. The CDR3 DNA reads TGTGCCAGCACGGGACTAGCGGGGCAGAACCAAGAGACCCAGTACTTC.

This clone was counted only a few times. The J gene is TRBJ2-1, the V gene TRBV5-1; D is possibly TRBD1 (7 bases). The CDR3 runs 14 residues. Between the trimmed V and J ends, which lost 4 bases and 7 bases, there was a span of 15 bases. Germline V gene sequence: CDR1 SGHRS, CDR2 YFSETQ. The CDR3 loop reads CASSQGGERNEQFF. As DNA, the CDR3 is TGCGCCAGCAGCCAGGGGGGAGAGAGAAATGAGCAGTTCTTC.

The rearrangement joins TRBV18 to TRBJ1-1; D possibly corresponds to TRBD1 (5 bases). V was trimmed by 3 bases and J by 1 base, leaving 12 bases between them. The germline V gene encodes CDR1 KGHSH and CDR2 LQKENI. The CDR3 is 15 amino acids. Written as DNA, the CDR3 is TGTGCCAGCTCACCCGCTCTGACAGCGAACACTGAAGCTTTCTTT. It yields the protein CASSPALTANTEAFF.

This clone was seen just once. J is TRBJ1-2 and V is TRBV6-1; the match to TRBD1 covers 7 bases. The junction had 8 bases not matched to a gene; V was cut back by 0 bases and J by 1 base. The CDR3 spans 17 residues. The V gene's germline CDR1 is MNHNS and CDR2 SASEGT. The CDR3 DNA is TGTGCCAGCAGTGAAGCTCTAGACAGGGCCAATAACTATGGCTACACCTTC. Its translation is CASSEALDRANNYGYTF.

V gene TRBV5-4 combines with J gene TRBJ1-1; D perhaps matches TRBD1 (5 bases). The CDR3 is made up of 13 amino acids. The germline V gene encodes CDR1 SGHNT and CDR2 YYREEE (reference sequence). The V gene lost 4 bases and the J gene lost 0 bases, with 7 bases spanning the gap. This CDR3 reads CASSVDMNTEAFF. The CDR3 region has the DNA TGTGCCAGCAGCGTGGACATGAACACTGAAGCTTTCTTT.

CDR3 coding DNA: TGCGCCAGCAGCCTAAGTCGGCCAGGGGCAAACACCGGGGAGCTGTTTTTT. This translates into CASSLSRPGANTGELFF. V is TRBV4-1 and J is TRBJ2-2; D possibly corresponds to TRBD1 (6 bases). Germline loops: CDR1 MGHRA, CDR2 YSYEKL. This CDR3 is built from 17 residues. V lost 4 bases and J lost 2, with 17 bases in between.

This sequence joins TRBV3-1 (or the pseudogene TRBV3-2) and TRBJ2-7; D possibly corresponds to TRBD1 (6 bases). CDR1 and CDR2 from the germline V gene are LGHDT and YNNKEL (reference sequence). V was shortened by 1 base and J by 7 bases, with 17 bases between the two germline ends. This CDR3 has 15 residues. The CDR3 DNA reads TGTGCCAGCAGCCAAGTCTTACAGGGAAACGTAGAGCAGTACTTC. As protein: CASSQVLQGNVEQYF.